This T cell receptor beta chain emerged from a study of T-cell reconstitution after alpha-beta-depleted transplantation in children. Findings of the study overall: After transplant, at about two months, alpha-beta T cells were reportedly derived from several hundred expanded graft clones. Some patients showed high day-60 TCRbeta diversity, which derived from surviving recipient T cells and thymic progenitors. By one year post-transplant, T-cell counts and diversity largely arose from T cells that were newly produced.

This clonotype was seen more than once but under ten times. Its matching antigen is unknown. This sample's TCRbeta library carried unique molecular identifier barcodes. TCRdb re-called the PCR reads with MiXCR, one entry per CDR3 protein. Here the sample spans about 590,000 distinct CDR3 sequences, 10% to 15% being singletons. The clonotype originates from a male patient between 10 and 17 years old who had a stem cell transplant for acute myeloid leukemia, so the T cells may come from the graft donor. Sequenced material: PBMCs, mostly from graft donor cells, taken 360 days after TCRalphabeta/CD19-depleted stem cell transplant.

The DNA for the CDR3 is TGTGCCAGCAGCGATGGGGGCCAGCCCCAGCATTTT. It is translated as CASSDGGQPQHF. V is TRBV7-9 and J is TRBJ1-5, with D possibly matching TRBD1 (6 bases). Germline V gene sequence: CDR1 SEHNR, CDR2 FQNEAQ (reference sequence). This CDR3 has 12 amino acids. V was clipped by 5 bases and J by 7 bases, with 9 bases between them. The whole variable domain, remainder taken from reference TRBV7-9 and TRBJ1-5, is DTGVSQNPRHKITKRGQNVTFRCDPISEHNRLYWYRQTLGQGPEFLTYFQNEAQLEKSRLLSDRFSAERPKGSFSTLEIQRTEQGDSAMYLCASSDGGQPQHFGDGTRLSIL.